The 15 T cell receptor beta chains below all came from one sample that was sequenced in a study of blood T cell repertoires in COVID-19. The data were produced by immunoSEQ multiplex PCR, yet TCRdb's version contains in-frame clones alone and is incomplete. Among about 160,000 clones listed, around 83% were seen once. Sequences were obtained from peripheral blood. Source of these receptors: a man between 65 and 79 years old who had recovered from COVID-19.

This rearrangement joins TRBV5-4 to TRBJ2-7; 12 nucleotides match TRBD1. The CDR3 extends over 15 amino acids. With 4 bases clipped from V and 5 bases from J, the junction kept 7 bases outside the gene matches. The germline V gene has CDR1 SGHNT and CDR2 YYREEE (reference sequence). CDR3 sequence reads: CASSIDGTGGDEQYF. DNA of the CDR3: TGTGCCAGCAGCATTGATGGGACAGGGGGCGACGAGCAGTACTTC.

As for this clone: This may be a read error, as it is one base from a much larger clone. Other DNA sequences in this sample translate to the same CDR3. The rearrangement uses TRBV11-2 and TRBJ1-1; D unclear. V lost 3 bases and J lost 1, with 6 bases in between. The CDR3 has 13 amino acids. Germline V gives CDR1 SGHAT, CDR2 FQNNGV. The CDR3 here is CASSLGQNTEAFF. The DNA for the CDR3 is TGTGCCAGCAGCTTGGGCCAGAACACTGAAGCTTTCTTT.

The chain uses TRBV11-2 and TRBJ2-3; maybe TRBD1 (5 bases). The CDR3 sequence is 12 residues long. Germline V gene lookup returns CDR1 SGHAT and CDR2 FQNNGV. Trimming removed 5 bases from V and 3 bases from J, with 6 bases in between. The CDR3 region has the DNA TGTGCCAGCAGCCCAGGGACAGATACGCAGTATTTT. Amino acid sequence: CASSPGTDTQYF.

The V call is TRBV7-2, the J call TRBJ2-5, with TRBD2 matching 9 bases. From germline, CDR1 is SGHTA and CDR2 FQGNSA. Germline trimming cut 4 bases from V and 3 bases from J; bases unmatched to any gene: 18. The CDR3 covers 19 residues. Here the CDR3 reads CASSSPGWVALAGEETQYF. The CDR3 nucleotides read TGTGCCAGCAGCTCCCCAGGGTGGGTTGCACTAGCGGGCGAAGAGACCCAGTACTTC.

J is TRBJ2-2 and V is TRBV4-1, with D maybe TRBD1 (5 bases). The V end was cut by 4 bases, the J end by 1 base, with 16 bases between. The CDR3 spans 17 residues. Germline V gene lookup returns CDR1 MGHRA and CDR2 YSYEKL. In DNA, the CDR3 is TGCGCCAGCAGCCGCGGCGTTCTAGGACAGAACACCGGGGAGCTGTTTTTT. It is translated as CASSRGVLGQNTGELFF.

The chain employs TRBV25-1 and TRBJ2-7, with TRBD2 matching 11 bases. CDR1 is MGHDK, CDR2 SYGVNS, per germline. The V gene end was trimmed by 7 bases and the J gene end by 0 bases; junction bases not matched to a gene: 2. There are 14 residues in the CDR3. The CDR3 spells CASIGTSGSYEQYF. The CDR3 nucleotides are TGTGCCAGCATAGGGACTAGCGGCTCCTACGAGCAGTACTTC.

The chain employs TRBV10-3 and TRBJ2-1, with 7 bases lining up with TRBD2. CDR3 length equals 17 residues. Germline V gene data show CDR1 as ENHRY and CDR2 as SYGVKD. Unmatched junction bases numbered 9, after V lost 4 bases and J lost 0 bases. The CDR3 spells CAISAPASGTSYNEQFF. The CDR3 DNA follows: TGTGCCATCAGTGCCCCGGCGAGCGGGACCTCCTACAATGAGCAGTTCTTC.

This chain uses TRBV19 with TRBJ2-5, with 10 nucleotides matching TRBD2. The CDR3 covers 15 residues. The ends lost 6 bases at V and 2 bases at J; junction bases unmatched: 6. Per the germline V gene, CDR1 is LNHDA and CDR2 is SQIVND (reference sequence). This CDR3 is CASRQTSGRQETQYF. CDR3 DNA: TGTGCCAGTAGACAGACTAGCGGGCGACAAGAGACCCAGTACTTC.

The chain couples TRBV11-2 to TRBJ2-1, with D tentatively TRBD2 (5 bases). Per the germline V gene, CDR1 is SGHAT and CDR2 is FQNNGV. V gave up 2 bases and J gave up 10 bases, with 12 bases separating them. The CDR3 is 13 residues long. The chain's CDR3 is CASSLSLTREQFF. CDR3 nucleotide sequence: TGTGCCAGCAGCTTATCCCTCACTAGAGAGCAGTTCTTC.

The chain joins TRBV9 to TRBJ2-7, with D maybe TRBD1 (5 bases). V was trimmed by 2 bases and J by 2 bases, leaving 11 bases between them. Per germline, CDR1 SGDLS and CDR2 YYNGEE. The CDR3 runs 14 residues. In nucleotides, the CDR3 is TGTGCCAGCAGCGTGACGCAGGGTCCCTACGAGCAGTACTTC. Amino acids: CASSVTQGPYEQYF.

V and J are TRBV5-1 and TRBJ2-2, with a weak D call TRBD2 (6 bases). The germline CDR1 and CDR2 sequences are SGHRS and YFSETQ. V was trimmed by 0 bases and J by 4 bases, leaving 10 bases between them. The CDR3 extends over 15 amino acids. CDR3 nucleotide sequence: TGCGCCAGCAGCTTGGAGGTGGGAGGCACCGGGGAGCTGTTTTTT. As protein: CASSLEVGGTGELFF. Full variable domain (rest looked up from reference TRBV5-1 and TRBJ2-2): KAGVTQTPRYLIKTRGQQVTLSCSPISGHRSVSWYQQTPGQGLQFLFEYFSETQRNKGNFPGRFSGRQFSNSRSEMNVSTLELGDSALYLCASSLEVGGTGELFFGEGSRLTVL.

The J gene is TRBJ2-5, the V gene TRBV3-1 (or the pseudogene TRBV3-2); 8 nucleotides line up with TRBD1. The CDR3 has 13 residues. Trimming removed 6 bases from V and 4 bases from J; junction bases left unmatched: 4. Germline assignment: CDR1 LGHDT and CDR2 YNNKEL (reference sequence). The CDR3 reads CASRTGGRETQYF. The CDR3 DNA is TGTGCCAGCAGAACAGGGGGTAGAGAGACCCAGTACTTC.

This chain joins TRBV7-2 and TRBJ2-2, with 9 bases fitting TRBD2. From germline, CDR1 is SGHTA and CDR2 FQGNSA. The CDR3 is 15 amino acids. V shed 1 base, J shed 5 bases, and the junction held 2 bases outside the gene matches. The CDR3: CASSLGLAETGELFF. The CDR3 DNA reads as TGTGCCAGCAGCTTAGGACTAGCGGAAACCGGGGAGCTGTTTTTT.

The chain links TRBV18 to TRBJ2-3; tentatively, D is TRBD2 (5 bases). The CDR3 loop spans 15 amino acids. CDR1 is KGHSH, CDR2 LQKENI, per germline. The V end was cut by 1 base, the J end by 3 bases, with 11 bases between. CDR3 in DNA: TGTGCCAGCTCACCACGGGAGTCTGGAACAGATACGCAGTATTTT. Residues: CASSPRESGTDTQYF.

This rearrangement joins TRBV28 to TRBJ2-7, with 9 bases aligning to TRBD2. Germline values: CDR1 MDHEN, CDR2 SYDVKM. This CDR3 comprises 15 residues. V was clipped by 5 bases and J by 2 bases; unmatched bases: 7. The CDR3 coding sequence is TGTGCCAGCAGTCCAGGGACTAGCAGAGCCTACGAGCAGTACTTC. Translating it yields CASSPGTSRAYEQYF.